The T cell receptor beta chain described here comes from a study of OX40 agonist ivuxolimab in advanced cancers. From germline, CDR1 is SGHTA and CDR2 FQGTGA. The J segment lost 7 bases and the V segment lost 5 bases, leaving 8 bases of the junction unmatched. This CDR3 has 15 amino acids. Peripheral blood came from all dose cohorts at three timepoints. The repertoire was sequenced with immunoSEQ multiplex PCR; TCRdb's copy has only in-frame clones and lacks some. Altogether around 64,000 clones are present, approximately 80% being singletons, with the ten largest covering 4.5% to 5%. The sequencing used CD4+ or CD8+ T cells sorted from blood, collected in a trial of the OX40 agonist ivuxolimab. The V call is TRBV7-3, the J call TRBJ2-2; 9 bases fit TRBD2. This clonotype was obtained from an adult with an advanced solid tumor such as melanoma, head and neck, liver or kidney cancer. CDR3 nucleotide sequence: TGTGCCAGCAGCCTTAGCGGGAGCGCGCTCGGGGAGCTGTTTTTT. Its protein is CASSLSGSALGELFF.